The present entry profiles one T cell receptor (beta chain) with its context. This sample stems from a study of blood T cell repertoires in COVID-19. Overall study: There were acute and convalescent COVID-19 samples, and they came from the United States, Italy and Spain. In each case, the material was cDNA or gDNA derived from T cells, B-cell-depleted T cells, or PBMCs.

Methods used by the authors: Estimated nucleated cell counts came from reference gene primer amplification. Method: immunoSEQ multiplex PCR; TCRdb's copy keeps in-frame clones and lacks some. V and J calls and clone size are as listed in that table; D and trimming were resolved from the DNA. The table shows over 85,000 clones, with around nine tenths occurring only once. V gave up 3 bases and J gave up 4 bases; unmatched junction bases: 3. The germline V gene has CDR1 LGHDT and CDR2 YNNKEL (reference sequence). CDR3 length: 14 amino acids. The receptor was isolated from a human donor in a cohort sampled during active COVID-19. V gene TRBV3-1 (or the pseudogene TRBV3-2) combines with J gene TRBJ1-1, with 9 nucleotides matching TRBD1. The sample taken for sequencing was peripheral blood. CDR3 sequence: CASSHRTGVTEAFF. The CDR3 DNA reads as TGTGCCAGCAGCCACCGGACAGGGGTCACTGAAGCTTTCTTT.